This T cell receptor beta chain was sequenced for a study of low-dose radiotherapy and immunotherapy resistance in tumors. Across the study: Cohort 1 received 0.5 Gy per fraction every 2 weeks, totaling 6.5 Gy.

Regarding time point: after trial treatment. Documented treatment: LDRT plus nivolumab, ipilimumab, low-dose cyclophosphamide and aspirin (RACIN trial). Donors received nivolumab, ipilimumab, aspirin, low-dose cyclophosphamide and low-dose radiotherapy. Trimming stripped 4 bases from V and 8 bases from J, with 17 bases between. CDR1 is LNHNV, CDR2 YYDKDF, per germline (reference sequence). The CDR3 runs 15 residues. This clonotype came up many times. Alpha and beta chains were covered, as first-strand cDNA relied on TRAV- and TRBV-specific primers. TCR amplification used about 20 PCR cycles, a constant-region primer and a V-primer adapter. In vitro transcription served to amplify the mRNA that had been isolated. In TCRdb, the reads were re-called with MiXCR into one record per CDR3 protein. The data hold tens of thousands of distinct CDR3 sequences, with under 25% observed a single time.

Specimen: PBMCs, collected after low-dose radiotherapy plus immunotherapy. This clonotype was obtained from a female donor with ovarian cancer. The rearrangement joins TRBV15 to TRBJ2-2; D may be TRBD1 (6 bases). This chain's CDR3 is CATSTGRGKVGELFF. The CDR3 DNA follows: TGTGCCACCAGCACAGGAAGGGGGAAGGTGGGGGAGCTGTTTTTT. Full variable domain (rest looked up from reference TRBV15 and TRBJ2-2): DAMVIQNPRYQVTQFGKPVTLSCSQTLNHNVMYWYQQKSSQAPKLLFHYYDKDFNNEADTPDNFQSRRPNTSFCFLDIRSPGLGDTAMYLCATSTGRGKVGELFFGEGSRLTVL.